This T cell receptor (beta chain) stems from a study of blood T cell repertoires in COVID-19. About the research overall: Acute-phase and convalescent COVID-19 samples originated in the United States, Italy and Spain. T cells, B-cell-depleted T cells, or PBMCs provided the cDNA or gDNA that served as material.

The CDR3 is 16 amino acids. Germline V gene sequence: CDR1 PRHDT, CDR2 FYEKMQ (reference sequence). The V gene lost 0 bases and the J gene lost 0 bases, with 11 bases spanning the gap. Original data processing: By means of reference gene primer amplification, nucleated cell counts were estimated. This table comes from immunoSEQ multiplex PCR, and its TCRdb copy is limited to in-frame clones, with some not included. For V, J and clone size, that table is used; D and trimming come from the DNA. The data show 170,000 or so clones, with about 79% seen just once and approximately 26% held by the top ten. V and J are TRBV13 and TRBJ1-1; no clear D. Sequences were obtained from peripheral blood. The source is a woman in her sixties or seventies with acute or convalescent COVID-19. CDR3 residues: CASSLGLGSLNTEAFF. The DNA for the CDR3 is TGTGCCAGCAGCTTAGGCCTAGGCAGTTTGAACACTGAAGCTTTCTTT.